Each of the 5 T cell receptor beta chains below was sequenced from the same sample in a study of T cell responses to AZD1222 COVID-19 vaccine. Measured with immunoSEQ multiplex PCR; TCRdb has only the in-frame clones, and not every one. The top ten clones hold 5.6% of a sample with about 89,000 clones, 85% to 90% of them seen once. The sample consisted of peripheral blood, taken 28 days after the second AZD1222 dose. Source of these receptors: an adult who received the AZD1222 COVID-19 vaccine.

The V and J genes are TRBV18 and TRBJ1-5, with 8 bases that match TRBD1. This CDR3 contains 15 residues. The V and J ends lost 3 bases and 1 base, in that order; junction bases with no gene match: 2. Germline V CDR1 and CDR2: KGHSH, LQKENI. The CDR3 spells CASSPGTGSNQPQHF. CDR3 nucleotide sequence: TGTGCCAGCTCACCCGGGACAGGCAGCAATCAGCCCCAGCATTTT.

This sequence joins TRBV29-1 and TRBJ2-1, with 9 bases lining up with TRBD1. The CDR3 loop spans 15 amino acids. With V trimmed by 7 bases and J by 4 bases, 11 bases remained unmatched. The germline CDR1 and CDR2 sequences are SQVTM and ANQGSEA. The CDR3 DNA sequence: TGCAGCGCGATCCCAACAGGGGGCCTATACAATGAGCAGTTCTTC. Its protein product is CSAIPTGGLYNEQFF.

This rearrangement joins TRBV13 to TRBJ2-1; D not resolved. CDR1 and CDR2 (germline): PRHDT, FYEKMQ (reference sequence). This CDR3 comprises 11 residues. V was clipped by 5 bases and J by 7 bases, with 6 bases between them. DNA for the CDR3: TGTGCCAGCAGCCCCCGGAATGAGCAGTTCTTC. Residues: CASSPRNEQFF. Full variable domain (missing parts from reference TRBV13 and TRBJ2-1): AAGVIQSPRHLIKEKRETATLKCYPIPRHDTVYWYQQGPGQDPQFLISFYEKMQSDKGSIPDRFSAQQFSDYHSELNMSSLELGDSALYFCASSPRNEQFFGPGTRLTVL.

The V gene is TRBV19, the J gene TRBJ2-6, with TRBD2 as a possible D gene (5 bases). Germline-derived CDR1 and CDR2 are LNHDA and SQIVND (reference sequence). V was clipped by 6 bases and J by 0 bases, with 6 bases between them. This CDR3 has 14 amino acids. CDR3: CASREGSGANVLTF. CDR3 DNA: TGTGCCAGTAGAGAGGGCTCTGGGGCCAACGTCCTGACTTTC. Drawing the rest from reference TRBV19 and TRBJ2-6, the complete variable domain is DGGITQSPKYLFRKEGQNVTLSCEQNLNHDAMYWYRQDPGQGLRLIYYSQIVNDFQKGDIAEGYSVSREKKESFPLTVTSAQKNPTAFYLCASREGSGANVLTFGAGSRLTVL.

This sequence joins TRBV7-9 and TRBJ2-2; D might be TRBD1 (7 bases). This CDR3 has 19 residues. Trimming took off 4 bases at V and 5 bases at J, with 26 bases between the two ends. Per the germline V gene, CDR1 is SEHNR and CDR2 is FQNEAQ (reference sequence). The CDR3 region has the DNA TGTGCCAGCAGCTCCCTTGCATACACAGGGGACGGGGGAACCGGGGAGCTGTTTTTT. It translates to CASSSLAYTGDGGTGELFF.